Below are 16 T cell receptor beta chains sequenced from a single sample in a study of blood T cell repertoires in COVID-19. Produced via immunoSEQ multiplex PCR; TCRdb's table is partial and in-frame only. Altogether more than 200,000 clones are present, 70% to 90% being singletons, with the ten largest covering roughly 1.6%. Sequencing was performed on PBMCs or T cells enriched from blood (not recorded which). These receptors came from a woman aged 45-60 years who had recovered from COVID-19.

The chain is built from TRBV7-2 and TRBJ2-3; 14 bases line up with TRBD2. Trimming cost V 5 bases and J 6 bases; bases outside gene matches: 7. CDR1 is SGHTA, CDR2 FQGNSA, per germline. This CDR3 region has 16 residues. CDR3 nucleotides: TGTGCCAGCAGCACTACGGGGACTAGCGGGAGTGATACGCAGTATTTT. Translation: CASSTTGTSGSDTQYF. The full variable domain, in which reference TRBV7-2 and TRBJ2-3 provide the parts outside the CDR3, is GAGVSQSPSNKVTEKGKDVELRCDPISGHTALYWYRQSLGQGLEFLIYFQGNSAPDKSGLPSDRFSAERTGGSVSTLTIQRTQQEDSAVYLCASSTTGTSGSDTQYFGPGTRLTVL.

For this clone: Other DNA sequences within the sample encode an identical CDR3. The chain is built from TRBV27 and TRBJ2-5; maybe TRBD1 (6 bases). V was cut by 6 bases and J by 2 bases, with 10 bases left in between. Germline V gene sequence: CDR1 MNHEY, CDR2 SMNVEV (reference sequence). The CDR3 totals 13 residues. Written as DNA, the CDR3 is TGTGCCAGCAGCCTCAGGGGTCAAGAGACCCAGTACTTC. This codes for CASSLRGQETQYF.

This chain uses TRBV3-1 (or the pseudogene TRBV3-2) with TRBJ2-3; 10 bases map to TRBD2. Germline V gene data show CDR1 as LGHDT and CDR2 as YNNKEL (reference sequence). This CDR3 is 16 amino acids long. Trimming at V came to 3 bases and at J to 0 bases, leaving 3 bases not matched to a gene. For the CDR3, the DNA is TGTGCCAGCAGCCACACGGGACTAGCGAGCACAGATACGCAGTATTTT. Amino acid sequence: CASSHTGLASTDTQYF.

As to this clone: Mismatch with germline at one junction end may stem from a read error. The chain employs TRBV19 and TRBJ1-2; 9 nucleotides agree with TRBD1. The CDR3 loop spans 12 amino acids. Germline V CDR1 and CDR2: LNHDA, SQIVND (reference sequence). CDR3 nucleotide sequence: TGTGCCAGTAGTATGTCTCGGGACAGGGCATTCTTC. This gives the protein CASSMSRDRAFF. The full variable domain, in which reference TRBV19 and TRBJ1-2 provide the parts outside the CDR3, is DGGITQSPKYLFRKEGQNVTLSCEQNLNHDAMYWYRQDPGQGLRLIYYSQIVNDFQKGDIAEGYSVSREKKESFPLTVTSAQKNPTAFYLCASSMSRDRAFFGSGTRLTVV.

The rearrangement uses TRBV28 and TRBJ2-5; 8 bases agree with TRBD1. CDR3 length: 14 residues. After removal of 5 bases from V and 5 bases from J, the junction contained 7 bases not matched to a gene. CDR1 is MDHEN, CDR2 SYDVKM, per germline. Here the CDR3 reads CASSQGTGGETQYF. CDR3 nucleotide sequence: TGTGCCAGCAGTCAGGGGACAGGTGGGGAGACCCAGTACTTC.

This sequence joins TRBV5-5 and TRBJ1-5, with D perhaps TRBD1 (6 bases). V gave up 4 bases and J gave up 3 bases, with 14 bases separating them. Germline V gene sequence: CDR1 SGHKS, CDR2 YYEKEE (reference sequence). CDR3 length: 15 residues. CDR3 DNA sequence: TGTGCCAGCAGCCTTGGGACACCGTTCAATCAGCCCCAGCATTTT. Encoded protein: CASSLGTPFNQPQHF.

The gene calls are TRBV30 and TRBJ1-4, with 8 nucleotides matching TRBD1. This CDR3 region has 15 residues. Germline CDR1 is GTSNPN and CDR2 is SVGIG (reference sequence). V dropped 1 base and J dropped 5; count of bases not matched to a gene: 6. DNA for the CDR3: TGTGCCTGGAGTGGTGTTAGACAGGGGAATGAAAAACTGTTTTTT. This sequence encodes CAWSGVRQGNEKLFF.

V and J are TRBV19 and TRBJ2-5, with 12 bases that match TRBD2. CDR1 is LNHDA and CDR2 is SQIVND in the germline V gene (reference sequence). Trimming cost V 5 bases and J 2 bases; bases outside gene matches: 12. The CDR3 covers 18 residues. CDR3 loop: CASSSDDRTSGKQETQYF. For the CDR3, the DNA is TGTGCCAGTAGTTCCGACGATCGGACTAGCGGGAAACAAGAGACCCAGTACTTC.

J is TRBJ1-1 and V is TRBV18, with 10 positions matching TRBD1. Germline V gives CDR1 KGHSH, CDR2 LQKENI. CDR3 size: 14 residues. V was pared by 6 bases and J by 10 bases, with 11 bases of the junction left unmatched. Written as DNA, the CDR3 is TGTGCCAGCTCTTACTCGACAGGGGGCGACGGAGCTTTCTTT. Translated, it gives CASSYSTGGDGAFF.

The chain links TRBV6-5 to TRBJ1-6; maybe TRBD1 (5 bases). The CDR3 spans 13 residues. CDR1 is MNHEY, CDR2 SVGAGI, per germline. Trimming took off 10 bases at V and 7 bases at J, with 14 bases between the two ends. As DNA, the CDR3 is TGTGCCACCGCGGGGCGGTCAAATTCACCCCTCCACTTT. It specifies CATAGRSNSPLHF.

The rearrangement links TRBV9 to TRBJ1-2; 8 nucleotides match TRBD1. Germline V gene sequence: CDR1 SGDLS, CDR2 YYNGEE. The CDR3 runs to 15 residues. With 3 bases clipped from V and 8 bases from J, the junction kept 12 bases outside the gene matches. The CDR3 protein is CASSGTGMGTHGYTF. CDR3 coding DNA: TGTGCCAGCAGCGGGACAGGGATGGGGACCCACGGCTACACCTTC.

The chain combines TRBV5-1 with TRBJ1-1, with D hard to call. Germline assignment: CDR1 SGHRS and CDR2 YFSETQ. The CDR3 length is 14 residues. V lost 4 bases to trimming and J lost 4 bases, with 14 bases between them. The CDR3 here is CASSITLGGTEAFF. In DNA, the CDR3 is TGCGCCAGCAGCATTACCCTCGGTGGCACTGAAGCTTTCTTT.

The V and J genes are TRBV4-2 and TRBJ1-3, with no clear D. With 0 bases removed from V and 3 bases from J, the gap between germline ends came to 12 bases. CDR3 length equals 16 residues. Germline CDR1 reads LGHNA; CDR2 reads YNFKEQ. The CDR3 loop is CASSQDPTDGGNTIYF. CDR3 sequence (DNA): TGTGCCAGCAGCCAAGATCCTACAGACGGTGGAAACACCATATATTTT.

Written as DNA, the CDR3 is TGTGCCAGCTCACGAGAACAGGGGGCGAGTGAAGCTTTCTTT. Translated, it gives CASSREQGASEAFF. The chain recombines TRBV18 with TRBJ1-1; 9 bases line up with TRBD1. Per germline, CDR1 KGHSH and CDR2 LQKENI. The CDR3 runs 14 residues. V lost 4 bases to trimming and J lost 7 bases; unmatched junction nucleotides: 7.

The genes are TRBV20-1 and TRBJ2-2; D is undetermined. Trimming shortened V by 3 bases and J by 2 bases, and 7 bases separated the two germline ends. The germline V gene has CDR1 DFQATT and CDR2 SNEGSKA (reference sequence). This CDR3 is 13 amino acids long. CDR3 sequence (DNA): TGCAGTGCTAGTTTCCCAAACACCGGGGAGCTGTTTTTT. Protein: CSASFPNTGELFF.

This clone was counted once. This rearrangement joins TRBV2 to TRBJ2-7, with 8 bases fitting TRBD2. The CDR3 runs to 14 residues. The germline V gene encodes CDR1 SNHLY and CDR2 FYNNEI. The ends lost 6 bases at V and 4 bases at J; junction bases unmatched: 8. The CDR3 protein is CASRPGLVIYEQYF. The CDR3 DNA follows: TGTGCCAGCAGACCGGGACTAGTGATATACGAGCAGTACTTC.